Sequencing of this T cell receptor (beta chain) was carried out in a study of vaccination effects on CD4 cells after COVID-19. Whole-study results and caveats: After vaccination of healthy people, only 1 of 255 vaccine-induced clones cross-reacted with common cold coronaviruses.

Profiling relied on immunoSEQ multiplex PCR, and the TCRdb table lists in-frame clones only, not all of them. The sample lists 40,000 to 50,000 clones, about 76% occurring once. Under the ViraFEST assay, PBMC were stimulated with viral peptide pools so that antigen-specific CD4+ T cells expanded. Sequencing was performed afterwards. Cells that had been cultured for approximately eleven days were the source of isolated CD4+ T cells. Either the mRNA-1273 or the BNT162b2 vaccine was given to participants as two doses. Wells of roughly 2.1 million PBMC each were grown with 10 IU/ml IL-2 and about 9.6 ug/ml peptides. This clone was seen just once. The antigen remains undetermined. The CDR3 contains 17 residues. CDR1 MNHEY and CDR2 SMNVEV come from the germline V gene (reference sequence). J gave up 4 bases and V 5 bases, and 11 bases lay outside the gene matches.

The V and J genes are TRBV27 and TRBJ2-1, with TRBD2 identical over 10 bases. This specimen consisted of CD4+ T cells from PBMCs cultured with HCoV-OC43 spike peptides, obtained after COVID-19 vaccination. Subset given: HCoV-OC43 spike overlapping peptide pool stimulation. This TCR was sampled from a human donor who received a COVID-19 vaccine. CDR3 sequence: CASSLHPAGGLYNEQFF. The CDR3 DNA sequence: TGTGCCAGCAGTCTCCACCCAGCGGGAGGGCTTTACAATGAGCAGTTCTTC.